A selection of T cell receptor beta chains follows, all from one sample in a study of T-cell reconstitution after alpha-beta-depleted transplantation in children. In TCRdb, the PCR reads were re-called with MiXCR into one record per CDR3 protein. The sample yields about 610,000 distinct CDR3 sequences, roughly 10% seen once. The sample was PBMCs from the stem cell graft donor, taken from the stem cell graft. The receptors derive from a human donor who donated a stem cell graft to a child with acute myeloid leukemia. Both conserved end residues are part of each CDR3. Each record gives: D gene, J gene, V gene, clone size, CDR3 DNA, CDR3 protein. The D gene is left open where the match is weak. A row's size may be missing; if present it is once, few, many or a size class.

TRBD2	TRBJ2-5	TRBV7-2	many	TGTGCCAGCACCCTAGCGGGAGCTGTTATTAGGGAGACCCAGTACTTC	CASTLAGAVIRETQYF
.	TRBJ2-1	TRBV9	few	TGTGCCAGCAGCGTAGCCGGGAGGACAGGGTACTACAATGAGCAGTTCTTC	CASSVAGRTGYYNEQFF
.	TRBJ1-5	TRBV6-1	.	TGTGCCAGCAGTGGACGGAACTTAAATCAGCCCCAGCATTTT	CASSGRNLNQPQHF
.	TRBJ1-5	TRBV20-1	.	TGCAGTGCTCAAGAGAGGACGGATTATAGCAATCAGCCCCAGCATTTT	CSAQERTDYSNQPQHF
TRBD2	TRBJ2-1	TRBV7-3	few	TGTGCCAGCAGCTCCGACCCCCCTAGCGGGCAGTTCTTC	CASSSDPPSGQFF
TRBD2	TRBJ2-6	TRBV6-1	many	TGTGCCAGCAGTGGGACTAGCGGGATAAACGTCCTGACTTTC	CASSGTSGINVLTF
.	TRBJ2-3	TRBV12-3/TRBV12-4	many	TGTGCCAGCGTCCGGGTGGGGGATACGCAGTATTTT	CASVRVGDTQYF
.	TRBJ2-4	TRBV13	.	TGTGCCAGCAGCCCGAACAGGGTAACGGGCAAAAACATTCAGTACTTC	CASSPNRVTGKNIQYF
.	TRBJ2-7	TRBV6-5	many	TGTGCCAGCAGTTACTCCCAGGGCGAGCAGTACTTC	CASSYSQGEQYF
.	TRBJ2-7	TRBV7-3	.	TGTGCCAGCAGCCCGGGTCAGGGACTCTACGAGCAGTACTTC	CASSPGQGLYEQYF
.	TRBJ2-1	TRBV5-1	many	TGCGCCAGCAGCTTGAAAGCGACAGCCTACAATGAGCAGTTCTTC	CASSLKATAYNEQFF
TRBD1	TRBJ1-2	TRBV28	.	TGTGCCAGCAGTTCCCCGGGGACAGGGAATGGCTACACCTTC	CASSSPGTGNGYTF